One sample yielded the 20 T cell receptor beta chains listed below, sequenced in a study of shared clonotypes between healthy human individuals. Assay used: immunoSEQ multiplex PCR; TCRdb lists only in-frame clones, some missing. The data show around 2,000,000 clones, with roughly 94% seen just once and 0.1% to 0.15% held by the top ten. The specimen was naive CD4+ T cells sorted from blood. Subset in this sample: CD45RA+ positively selected. These receptors were obtained from a man between 18 and 35 years old in good health.

The chain carries TRBV30 and TRBJ1-2; D remains unclear. With 0 bases removed from V and 6 bases from J, the gap between germline ends came to 14 bases. There are 14 residues in the CDR3. Germline V lookup: CDR1 GTSNPN, CDR2 SVGIG (reference sequence). The CDR3 DNA reads TGTGCCTGGAGTGTACTTGTGGGCGGTGATGGCTACACCTTC. Protein sequence: CAWSVLVGGDGYTF.

The chain uses TRBV7-9 and TRBJ1-1; D is uncertain. This CDR3 contains 13 residues. The germline V gene encodes CDR1 SEHNR and CDR2 FQNEAQ (reference sequence). Between the trimmed V and J ends, which lost 1 base and 4 bases, there was a span of 7 bases. CDR3 protein: CASSLDGITEAFF. The CDR3 coding sequence is TGTGCCAGCAGCTTAGACGGTATCACTGAAGCTTTCTTT. Full variable domain (outside the CDR3, taken from reference TRBV7-9 and TRBJ1-1): DTGVSQNPRHKITKRGQNVTFRCDPISEHNRLYWYRQTLGQGPEFLTYFQNEAQLEKSRLLSDRFSAERPKGSFSTLEIQRTEQGDSAMYLCASSLDGITEAFFGQGTRLTVV.

This clone has ten or more counts. The same CDR3 can be traced to other DNA sequences in this sample. The gene calls are TRBV29-1 and TRBJ1-2; TRBD1 aligns across 9 bases. Germline CDR1 SQVTM, CDR2 ANQGSEA. Germline trimming cut 3 bases from V and 5 bases from J; bases unmatched to any gene: 7. This CDR3 comprises 14 residues. CDR3 bases: TGCAGCGTTGAGTTCGGGACAGGGTCTTATGGCTACACCTTC. It yields the protein CSVEFGTGSYGYTF.

The V gene is TRBV11-2, the J gene TRBJ2-7; D is perhaps TRBD2 (6 bases). V lost 5 bases and J lost 7, with 12 bases in between. The CDR3 has 12 amino acids. CDR1 and CDR2 from the germline V gene are SGHAT and FQNNGV. The CDR3 sequence is CASSTRAGEQYF. The CDR3 DNA reads TGTGCCAGCAGCACCCGGGCGGGGGAGCAGTACTTC.

The J gene is TRBJ1-5, the V gene TRBV30; TRBD1 aligns across 8 bases. The length of the CDR3 is 15 residues. Germline loops: CDR1 GTSNPN, CDR2 SVGIG (reference sequence). J was trimmed by 6 bases and V by 0 bases; bases with no gene match: 7. The CDR3 DNA is TGTGCCTGGAGTGTACTTCAGGGGGCGGGTCAGCCCCAGCATTTT. It codes for CAWSVLQGAGQPQHF.

CDR3 nucleotides: TGTGCCAGCAGTTTATCAGGACAGGGGTGGGGTCAGCCCCAGCATTTT. Translation: CASSLSGQGWGQPQHF. The J gene is TRBJ1-5, the V gene TRBV28; 9 bases align to TRBD1. The V gene end was trimmed by 1 base and the J gene end by 6 bases; junction bases not matched to a gene: 7. CDR3 size: 16 residues. Germline lookup yields CDR1 MDHEN and CDR2 SYDVKM.

The V call is TRBV28, the J call TRBJ1-6; D unclear. Germline V gene lookup returns CDR1 MDHEN and CDR2 SYDVKM. The CDR3 has 12 amino acids. Trimming removed 1 base at V and 10 bases at J, with 5 bases between. Here the CDR3 reads CASSLSGSPLHF. Here the CDR3 DNA reads TGTGCCAGCAGTTTATCGGGGTCACCCCTCCACTTT.

V and J are TRBV18 and TRBJ1-2; no firm D call. Germline values: CDR1 KGHSH, CDR2 LQKENI. The CDR3 sequence is 11 residues long. The germline V and J ends were trimmed by 8 bases and 5 bases, with 9 bases remaining between them. CDR3 in DNA: TGTGCCAGCGCCACAGAATATGGCTACACCTTC. Its translation is CASATEYGYTF.

The CDR3 is CASSEERNTEAFF. CDR3 nucleotides: TGTGCCAGCAGTGAGGAAAGGAACACTGAAGCTTTCTTT. V and J are TRBV6-4 and TRBJ1-1; D is ambiguous. The CDR3 has 13 residues. V was clipped by 3 bases and J by 1 base, with 6 bases between them. Germline assignment: CDR1 MRHNA and CDR2 SNTAGT.

This sequence joins TRBV20-1 and TRBJ2-1, with D unresolved. The CDR3 runs 11 residues. The V gene's germline CDR1 is DFQATT and CDR2 SNEGSKA (reference sequence). V was pared by 2 bases and J by 9 bases, with 8 bases between. The CDR3 loop reads CSARNGFEQFF. As DNA, the CDR3 is TGCAGTGCTAGAAATGGATTTGAGCAGTTCTTC.

The V call is TRBV11-2, the J call TRBJ2-1; 11 positions agree with TRBD2. V shed 2 bases and J 11 bases; nucleotides not matched to a gene: 5. The CDR3 runs 14 residues. Germline V gene data show CDR1 as SGHAT and CDR2 as FQNNGV. The CDR3 DNA reads as TGTGCCAGCAGCTTAATTGCTAGCGGGGGGCAGCAGTTCTTC. Translated, it gives CASSLIASGGQQFF.

V usage is TRBV7-2 and J usage is TRBJ2-1; the match to TRBD2 covers 8 bases. Trimming removed 9 bases from V and 5 bases from J; junction bases left unmatched: 9. The CDR3 covers 14 residues. The germline V gene has CDR1 SGHTA and CDR2 FQGNSA. The CDR3 protein is CASLQSGSHNEQFF. The DNA for the CDR3 is TGTGCCAGTCTTCAGAGCGGGAGCCACAATGAGCAGTTCTTC.

This clone was picked up one time. The sample contains more than one DNA sequence encoding this CDR3. The chain is built from TRBV5-1 and TRBJ1-1; 8 bases line up with TRBD1. Trimming removed 7 bases from V and 1 base from J; junction bases left unmatched: 3. The CDR3 loop spans 13 amino acids. Germline V gives CDR1 SGHRS, CDR2 YFSETQ. The CDR3 loop is CASSGQENTEAFF. CDR3 nucleotide sequence: TGCGCCAGCTCGGGACAGGAGAACACTGAAGCTTTCTTT.

This clone was seen a single time. Possible read error: a much larger clone is one base away. This specimen includes other DNA sequences encoding the same CDR3. The rearrangement links TRBV7-2 to TRBJ2-7; D might be TRBD1 (6 bases). Trimming removed 4 bases from V and 2 bases from J, with 6 bases in between. Germline V gene lookup returns CDR1 SGHTA and CDR2 FQGNSA. The CDR3 has 12 amino acids. Here the CDR3 reads CASSSGAYEQYF. The CDR3 DNA reads as TGTGCCAGCAGCTCAGGGGCCTACGAGCAGTACTTC.

The rearrangement links TRBV7-3 to TRBJ2-3; D gene uncertain. The CDR3 runs 14 residues. V lost 4 bases to trimming and J lost 2 bases, with 10 bases between them. The V gene's germline CDR1 is SGHTA and CDR2 FQGTGA. CDR3 region: CASSSGPNTDTQYF. The CDR3 DNA sequence: TGTGCCAGCAGCTCCGGGCCCAACACAGATACGCAGTATTTT.

The chain links TRBV30 to TRBJ2-1, with TRBD2 matching over 13 bases. V lost 2 bases to trimming and J lost 9 bases; unmatched junction nucleotides: 4. Germline CDR1 GTSNPN, CDR2 SVGIG (reference sequence). The CDR3 consists of 14 residues. The CDR3 DNA reads TGTGCCTGGAGTCGGACTAGCGGGGGCTCTGAGCAGTTCTTC. Translated, it gives CAWSRTSGGSEQFF.

The chain couples TRBV2 to TRBJ1-2, with 10 bases aligning to TRBD1. J gave up 8 bases and V 4 bases, and 10 bases lay outside the gene matches. The CDR3 sequence is 15 residues long. In germline, CDR1 is SNHLY, CDR2 FYNNEI. The CDR3 loop is CASSVGGDRGSGYTF. In DNA, the CDR3 is TGTGCCAGCAGTGTAGGTGGGGACAGGGGAAGCGGCTACACCTTC.

The gene calls are TRBV4-1 and TRBJ1-3; unclear D gene. Germline V gives CDR1 MGHRA, CDR2 YSYEKL. The germline V and J ends were trimmed by 1 base and 2 bases, with 18 bases remaining between them. The CDR3 totals 18 residues. CDR3 nucleotide sequence: TGCGCCAGCAGCCAAGCCCTGCCTCGGGGAAGTGCTGGAAACACCATATATTTT. It is translated as CASSQALPRGSAGNTIYF.

The chain has TRBV6-1 and TRBJ2-7; 7 bases align to TRBD1. With 2 bases clipped from V and 11 bases from J, the junction kept 9 bases outside the gene matches. CDR3 length equals 13 residues. Germline V gene lookup returns CDR1 MNHNS and CDR2 SASEGT. CDR3 in DNA: TGTGCCAGCAGTGAATCGGGTGTGGGGACAGAGTACTTC. This gives the protein CASSESGVGTEYF.

About this clone itself: Distinct nucleotide sequences in the sample also encode this CDR3. CDR3 amino acids: CASSLDRLNEKLFF. The CDR3 DNA is TGTGCCAGCAGCTTAGATAGGCTTAATGAAAAACTGTTTTTT. V usage is TRBV7-9 and J usage is TRBJ1-4, with no clear D. V dropped 1 base and J dropped 4 bases, with 7 bases sitting between them. This CDR3 contains 14 residues. CDR1 is SEHNR, CDR2 FQNEAQ, per germline (reference sequence).